These 14 T cell receptor beta chains came from one sample sequenced in a study of T-cell memory formation after mild COVID-19. TCRdb re-derived calls from the 5' RACE reads in MiXCR, one entry per CDR3 protein. This table holds more than 100,000 distinct CDR3 sequences, over 15% found once. Material: PBMCs or a T cell subset sorted from them (not recorded which). Source of these receptors: a man younger than 30 who had mild COVID-19 (a few samples of this study predate the infection). Cell type and time point are not known.

This clonotype has a handful of counts. The chain uses TRBV20-1 and TRBJ1-5, with a tentative D call TRBD1 (6 bases). The germline CDR1 and CDR2 sequences are DFQATT and SNEGSKA (reference sequence). The CDR3 spans 16 residues. Trimming left V 4 bases short and J 7 bases short, with 23 bases between. The CDR3 bases are TGCAGTGCTACAACCTCAGGGGACACATGGGGACAGCCCCAGCATTTT. Protein: CSATTSGDTWGQPQHF.

This clonotype was recorded a few times. The J gene is TRBJ2-7, the V gene TRBV7-8; possibly TRBD1 or TRBD2 for D (5 bases each). V was shortened by 1 base and J by 3 bases, with 10 bases between the two germline ends. This CDR3 contains 14 residues. Germline assignment: CDR1 SGHVS and CDR2 FQNEAQ. The CDR3 region has the DNA TGTGCCAGCAGCTTAGGTGGGGACCACTACGAGCAGTACTTC. This codes for CASSLGGDHYEQYF.

The V gene is TRBV3-1, the J gene TRBJ1-5; D gene uncertain. CDR1 and CDR2 from the germline V gene are LGHDT and YNNKEL (reference sequence). The V and J ends lost 4 bases and 9 bases respectively, with 16 bases between them. The CDR3 loop spans 14 amino acids. The CDR3 sequence is CASSPATRRWPQHF. CDR3 nucleotide sequence: TGTGCCAGCAGCCCTGCGACCCGCCGTTGGCCCCAGCATTTT.

This clonotype was detected ten times or more. V and J are TRBV12-3 or TRBV12-4 and TRBJ2-1; D uncertain. V was shortened by 3 bases and J by 5 bases, with 5 bases between the two germline ends. The CDR3 has 12 amino acids. In DNA, the CDR3 is TGTGCCAGCAGTTTTGAGGACAATGAGCAGTTCTTC. Translated, it gives CASSFEDNEQFF.

This clonotype was counted many times. J is TRBJ2-3 and V is TRBV7-2; TRBD2 matches 11 bases. Germline CDR1 is SGHTA and CDR2 is FQGNSA. The J segment lost 4 bases and the V segment lost 3 bases, leaving 0 bases of the junction unmatched. This CDR3 is built from 14 residues. The CDR3 loop reads CASSFSGGADTQYF. CDR3 coding DNA: TGTGCCAGCAGCTTTAGCGGGGGGGCAGATACGCAGTATTTT.

This rearrangement joins TRBV20-1 to TRBJ1-2, with D perhaps matching TRBD1 (6 bases). Trimming left V 4 bases short and J 8 bases short, with 11 bases between. Germline lookup yields CDR1 DFQATT and CDR2 SNEGSKA (reference sequence). The CDR3 has 11 amino acids. The CDR3 region is CSATQGRGYTF. The CDR3 region has the DNA TGCAGTGCTACTCAGGGGAGAGGCTACACCTTC.

The V gene is TRBV7-2, the J gene TRBJ1-5; D not certain. Between the trimmed V and J ends, which lost 4 bases and 4 bases, there was a span of 8 bases. Germline CDR1 and CDR2: SGHTA and FQGNSA. This CDR3 has 13 residues. The CDR3: CASSSQLNQPQHF. The DNA of the CDR3 is TGTGCCAGCAGCTCTCAGTTAAATCAGCCCCAGCATTTT.

This clonotype has a count of ten or more. The rearrangement joins TRBV12-3 or TRBV12-4 to TRBJ1-1; D is unresolved. The CDR3 length is 12 residues. V lost 7 bases and J 3 bases, leaving 9 bases between the germline ends. CDR3 in DNA: TGTGCCAGCACCCAAGTGGACACTGAAGCTTTCTTT. This translates into CASTQVDTEAFF.

V is TRBV7-9 and J is TRBJ2-4; no clear D gene. The germline V gene has CDR1 SEHNR and CDR2 FQNEAQ (reference sequence). V lost 7 bases and J lost 0, with 25 bases in between. This CDR3 contains 19 residues. CDR3 protein: CASTSGFPSPGLAKNIQYF. CDR3 coding DNA: TGTGCCAGCACCTCCGGATTCCCAAGCCCCGGGTTAGCCAAAAACATTCAGTACTTC.

CDR3 DNA sequence: TGTGCCAGCGTACCCTCTGGAAACACCATATATTTT. Translated: CASVPSGNTIYF. The chain recombines TRBV5-8 with TRBJ1-3; D ambiguous. The germline CDR1 and CDR2 sequences are SGHTS and YDEGEE. V lost 7 bases and J 0 bases, leaving 5 bases between the germline ends. This CDR3 has 12 residues.

The rearrangement joins TRBV5-4 to TRBJ2-2, with 9 bases identical to TRBD2. CDR3 length equals 15 residues. Germline values: CDR1 SGHNT, CDR2 YYREEE (reference sequence). Unmatched junction bases numbered 2, after V lost 3 bases and J lost 2 bases. The chain's CDR3 is CASSSSGVNTGELFF. DNA of the CDR3: TGTGCCAGCAGCTCTAGCGGGGTTAACACCGGGGAGCTGTTTTTT.

The chain uses TRBV29-1 and TRBJ2-5, with D possibly matching TRBD1 (6 bases). The CDR3 is 15 amino acids. V lost 0 bases and J 2 bases, leaving 13 bases between the germline ends. Germline values: CDR1 SQVTM, CDR2 ANQGSEA. CDR3 protein: CSVEDLRTAQETQYF. The CDR3 region has the DNA TGCAGCGTTGAAGATCTAAGGACAGCACAAGAGACCCAGTACTTC.

In its sample, this clonotype was seen once. The rearrangement uses TRBV7-9 and TRBJ1-4, with 9 bases identical to TRBD1. In germline, CDR1 is SEHNR, CDR2 FQNEAQ (reference sequence). The CDR3 spans 13 residues. V was pared by 11 bases and J by 8 bases, with 9 bases of the junction left unmatched. The CDR3 loop reads CASMWDRDEKLFF. The CDR3 coding sequence is TGTGCCTCGATGTGGGACAGGGACGAAAAACTGTTTTTT.

This clonotype occurred a few times. This rearrangement joins TRBV5-1 to TRBJ2-1, with a weak D call TRBD2 (5 bases). The CDR3 is 16 amino acids. V was trimmed by 4 bases and J by 3 bases, leaving 17 bases between them. Germline V CDR1 and CDR2: SGHRS, YFSETQ. CDR3 coding DNA: TGCGCCAGCAGCCCCGGTCCCCGAGGGTTCTACAATGAGCAGTTCTTC. This sequence encodes CASSPGPRGFYNEQFF.